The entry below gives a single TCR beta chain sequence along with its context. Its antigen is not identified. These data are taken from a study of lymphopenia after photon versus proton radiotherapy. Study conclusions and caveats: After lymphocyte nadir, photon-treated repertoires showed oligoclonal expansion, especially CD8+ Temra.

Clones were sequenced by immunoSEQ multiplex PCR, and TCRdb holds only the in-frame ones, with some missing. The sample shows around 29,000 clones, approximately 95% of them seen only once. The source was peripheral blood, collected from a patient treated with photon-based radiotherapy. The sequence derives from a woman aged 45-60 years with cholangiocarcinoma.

CDR3 sequence reads: CASSQVYPMDTEAFF. The CDR3 region has the DNA TGTGCCAGCAGCCAAGTTTATCCAATGGATACTGAAGCTTTCTTT. This chain connects TRBV14 to TRBJ1-1; D unresolved. CDR1 is SGHDN and CDR2 is FVKESK in the germline V gene. This CDR3 has 15 amino acids. The V and J ends lost 1 base and 5 bases respectively, with 14 bases between them.